This passage covers 9 T cell receptor beta chains from one sample sequenced in a study of T cells after yellow fever vaccination. TCRdb passed the 5' RACE reads through MiXCR, listing each CDR3 protein once. The sample has about 75,000 distinct CDR3 sequences, around 7% seen once. The sequencing used CD8+ T cells sorted from PBMCs, collected roughly 10 days after the first yellow fever vaccination. These receptor sequences come from a man aged 18 to 30 who received the YFV17D yellow fever vaccine.

This clonotype has a count of ten or more. The chain joins TRBV20-1 to TRBJ1-1; D ambiguous. The CDR3 totals 17 residues. Trimming stripped 0 bases from V and 5 bases from J, with 22 bases between. Germline loops: CDR1 DFQATT, CDR2 SNEGSKA (reference sequence). This chain's CDR3 is CSARDEVVGHSRTEAFF. CDR3 bases: TGCAGTGCTAGAGATGAGGTTGTAGGGCACTCCCGTACTGAAGCTTTCTTT.

This clonotype occurred many times. The chain employs TRBV7-2 and TRBJ2-3; no clear D gene. Trimming removed 6 bases at V and 2 bases at J, with 9 bases between. Germline CDR1 reads SGHTA; CDR2 reads FQGNSA. The CDR3 has 13 amino acids. The CDR3 nucleotides read TGTGCCAGCAGTATGGGGTCCACAGATACGCAGTATTTT. Protein product: CASSMGSTDTQYF.

There are many counts of this clonotype. The rearrangement uses TRBV29-1 and TRBJ2-7; 7 positions agree with TRBD1. V gave up 7 bases and J gave up 2 bases; unmatched junction bases: 5. The CDR3 spans 12 residues. The V gene's germline CDR1 is SQVTM and CDR2 ANQGSEA. CDR3 nucleotide sequence: TGCAGCGGACTGGGACAGACCTACGAGCAGTACTTC. Amino acid sequence: CSGLGQTYEQYF.

As concerns this clonotype: It may be a read error: a sequence one base away is much more abundant. The chain couples TRBV6-2 or TRBV6-3 to TRBJ2-7; TRBD1 matches 8 bases. The germline CDR1 and CDR2 sequences are MNHEY and SVGEGT. This CDR3 has 14 residues. CDR3 protein: CACRAPGGYYEQYV. The CDR3 region has the DNA TGTGCCTGCAGGGCCCCAGGGGGCTACTACGAGCAGTACGTC.

In this sample, this clonotype turned up a few times. V gene TRBV27 combines with J gene TRBJ2-5, with TRBD1 identical over 7 bases. Trimming at V came to 9 bases and at J to 0 bases, leaving 10 bases not matched to a gene. This CDR3 has 15 residues. Germline V lookup: CDR1 MNHEY, CDR2 SMNVEV (reference sequence). The CDR3: CASSTGTAYQETQYF. The CDR3 DNA follows: TGTGCCAGTAGCACCGGGACAGCGTACCAAGAGACCCAGTACTTC.

This clonotype was observed at least ten times. The gene calls are TRBV4-1 and TRBJ2-6; no definite D call. CDR3 length: 19 amino acids. Looked up from germline, CDR1 is MGHRA and CDR2 is YSYEKL. V lost 0 bases to trimming and J lost 0 bases, with 15 bases between them. Here the CDR3 DNA reads TGCGCCAGCAGCCAAGAGGTGACGGTCCTTACCTCTGGGGCCAACGTCCTGACTTTC. This gives the protein CASSQEVTVLTSGANVLTF.

In the case of this clonotype: Given a much more abundant clone one base away, this may be a read error. This chain connects TRBV5-4 to TRBJ2-1; D is ambiguous. Germline lookup yields CDR1 SGHNT and CDR2 YYREEE (reference sequence). This CDR3 is built from 12 residues. The CDR3 DNA reads as TGTGCCCGCAGCGACGAGAATGTTGAGCAGTTCTTC. Amino acids: CARSDENVEQFF.

About this clonotype: A much larger clone differs from this one at a single base, so this may be a read error. V is TRBV4-1 and J is TRBJ1-1; 7 nucleotides align to TRBD1. Trimming at V came to 6 bases and at J to 10 bases, leaving 11 bases not matched to a gene. This CDR3 has 13 residues. From germline, CDR1 is MGHRA and CDR2 YSYEKL. CDR3 in DNA: TGCGCCAGCAGACCGACAGGGAGGCCTGTAGCTTTCTTT. Translating it yields CASRPTGRPVAFF.

This clonotype was seen more than once but under ten times. The chain combines TRBV29-1 with TRBJ2-4, with TRBD1 identical over 7 bases. The germline V gene has CDR1 SQVTM and CDR2 ANQGSEA. CDR3 length equals 11 residues. V shed 4 bases and J 8 bases; nucleotides not matched to a gene: 2. CDR3 bases: TGCAGCGTTGGGCAGGGGGACATTCAGTACTTC. Protein product: CSVGQGDIQYF.